Listed below are T cell receptor beta chains from one sample, sequenced in a study of identical twins. TCRdb itself ran the 5' RACE reads through MiXCR, one entry per CDR3 protein. This sample yields 570,000 or so distinct CDR3 sequences, of which 7.5% to 10% are seen a single time; around 3.2% belongs to the top ten. This same sample was also part of a study on yellow fever vaccine responses in identical twins.

Material for sequencing was PBMCs. Every receptor here comes from a young woman in good health. Each CDR3 is given with its conserved first and last residue. D genes are given only for firm matches. Size values are once, few and many counts, or a class for expanded clones, and some rows have none.

clone_size	j_call	cdr3_length	v_call	d_call	cdr3_aa	cdr3_nt
few	TRBJ2-5	13	TRBV29-1	TRBD2	CSVSGGVGETQYF	TGCAGCGTTAGCGGGGGGGTTGGAGAGACCCAGTACTTC
few	TRBJ2-7	14	TRBV20-1	.	CSAAMGRGAYEQYF	TGCAGTGCTGCCATGGGTAGAGGGGCCTACGAGCAGTACTTC
many	TRBJ1-1	14	TRBV4-3	.	CASSQGIGDTEAFF	TGCGCCAGCAGCCAAGGGATCGGAGACACTGAAGCTTTCTTT
.	TRBJ1-1	14	TRBV13	.	CASRVGTVNTEAFF	TGTGCCAGCAGAGTTGGGACGGTGAACACTGAAGCTTTCTTT
.	TRBJ2-3	16	TRBV12-3/TRBV12-4	TRBD2	CASSKIAGGSGDTQYF	TGTGCCAGCAGTAAGATAGCGGGGGGGTCCGGAGATACGCAGTATTTT
few	TRBJ2-7	18	TRBV11-2	TRBD1	CASSGAPADRAYSYEQYF	TGTGCCAGCAGCGGAGCCCCCGCAGACAGGGCCTACTCCTACGAGCAGTACTTC
many	TRBJ2-7	16	TRBV5-1	TRBD1	CASSTFRQGRTYEQYF	TGCGCCAGCAGCACCTTTAGACAGGGGCGAACCTACGAGCAGTACTTC
many	TRBJ2-5	11	TRBV12-3/TRBV12-4	.	CASTMGETQYF	TGTGCCAGCACAATGGGGGAGACCCAGTACTTC
many	TRBJ2-7	13	TRBV29-1	TRBD1	CSVDKQGAGEQYF	TGCAGCGTTGATAAACAGGGGGCCGGCGAGCAGTACTTC
.	TRBJ2-1	14	TRBV28	TRBD1	CASGQGSSYNEQFF	TGTGCCAGCGGACAGGGATCCTCCTACAATGAGCAGTTCTTC
many	TRBJ2-6	16	TRBV12-3/TRBV12-4	.	CASSRPPRSGANVLTF	TGTGCCAGCAGTAGACCCCCGCGGTCTGGGGCCAACGTCCTGACTTTC
.	TRBJ2-5	16	TRBV6-5	.	CASSYRGPASVETQYF	TGTGCCAGCAGTTACCGGGGACCCGCCTCCGTCGAGACCCAGTACTTC
many	TRBJ2-2	17	TRBV6-4	.	CASSDSPGVKRAGELFF	TGTGCCAGCAGTGACTCCCCAGGGGTCAAGAGGGCCGGGGAGCTGTTTTTT
many	TRBJ2-5	16	TRBV12-3/TRBV12-4	TRBD2	CASNSELAGGQETQYF	TGTGCCAGCAATAGTGAGCTAGCGGGGGGTCAAGAGACCCAGTACTTC
.	TRBJ2-3	12	TRBV11-2	.	CASSPHPDTQYF	TGTGCCAGCAGTCCGCACCCTGATACGCAGTATTTT
few	TRBJ2-1	16	TRBV2	TRBD2	CASSDGGRGGPNEQFF	TGTGCCAGCAGTGATGGTGGGCGGGGGGGCCCCAATGAGCAGTTCTTC
.	TRBJ1-1	15	TRBV4-1	TRBD1	CASTKSPGQYTEAFF	TGCGCCAGCACCAAAAGTCCGGGACAGTACACTGAAGCTTTCTTT
many	TRBJ2-2	15	TRBV9	.	CASSALDRNTGELFF	TGTGCCAGCAGCGCCCTTGACAGGAACACCGGGGAGCTGTTTTTT
many	TRBJ1-4	16	TRBV5-5	TRBD1	CASSFVTLTGNEKLFF	TGTGCCAGCAGTTTTGTTACACTGACAGGGAATGAAAAACTGTTTTTT
many	TRBJ2-2	15	TRBV12-3/TRBV12-4	TRBD2	CASSPSGRDTGELFF	TGTGCCAGCAGTCCAAGCGGGAGGGACACCGGGGAGCTGTTTTTT
many	TRBJ1-2	12	TRBV25-1	.	CASSESAYGYTF	TGTGCCAGCAGTGAGTCAGCCTATGGCTACACCTTC
many	TRBJ2-7	15	TRBV7-2	.	CASSSLGGLSYEQYF	TGTGCCAGCAGCTCGCTAGGGGGACTCTCCTACGAGCAGTACTTC
few	TRBJ2-7	13	TRBV3-1	.	CASSQGPRIEQYF	TGTGCCAGCAGCCAAGGTCCGCGGATCGAGCAGTACTTC
.	TRBJ2-2	21	TRBV11-1	TRBD1	CASSLTLGTGGKGPVGGELFF	TGTGCCAGCAGCCTTACGCTCGGGACAGGGGGCAAGGGACCCGTCGGCGGGGAGCTGTTTTTT